This T cell receptor beta chain emerged from a study of T-cell memory formation after mild COVID-19. Study-level information: Largely, the TCR clusters proved donor specific.

TCRdb fed the 5' RACE reads into MiXCR, producing one record per CDR3 protein. The sample consists of roughly 130,000 distinct CDR3 sequences, about 6% of them appearing once. Germline CDR1 is LGHNA and CDR2 is YSLEER. Between the trimmed V and J ends, which lost 0 bases and 2 bases, there was a span of 10 bases. The CDR3 is 15 amino acids. This clonotype was counted many times. This clonotype was obtained from an adult woman who had mild COVID-19 (a few samples of this study predate the infection). Cell type and time point are not known. The specimen sequenced was PBMCs or a T cell subset sorted from them (not recorded which). This chain joins TRBV4-3 and TRBJ1-2; no definite D call. The CDR3 spells CASSQDWSVNYGYTF. CDR3 coding DNA: TGCGCCAGCAGCCAAGATTGGTCAGTAAACTATGGCTACACCTTC.